This is a list of T cell receptor beta chains from one sample in a study of cytotoxic CD8 clonotypes in ibrutinib-treated CLL. Sequencing used immunoSEQ multiplex PCR; TCRdb keeps in-frame clones, though not all of them. The sample contains 200,000 to 250,000 clones, 70% of which appear only once. Here the sequenced sample was PBMCs, taken after 12 months of ibrutinib treatment. Receptors originate from a human donor with chronic lymphocytic leukemia. The CDR3 runs from the conserved cysteine through the conserved F or W. The D gene is left open where the match is weak. Size tells how often a clone was seen (once, few, many) or the class of an expanded clone, and some rows leave it out.

j_call clone_size v_call d_call cdr3_nt cdr3_aa
TRBJ2-3 - TRBV9 TRBD2 TGTGCCAGCAGCCGGACTAGCGGGGGTGCAGCAGATACGCAGTATTTT CASSRTSGGAADTQYF
TRBJ2-6 few TRBV9 - TGTGCCAGCAGCGTAGAATACTCTGGGGCCAACGTCCTGACTTTC CASSVEYSGANVLTF
TRBJ1-2 few TRBV7-9 - TGTGCCAGCAGCCCAACAGGGAGCCATGGCTACACCTTC CASSPTGSHGYTF
TRBJ2-5 - TRBV7-2 - TGTGCCAGCAGCTTAGAGTCGGGGGCCCAAGAGACCCAGTACTTC CASSLESGAQETQYF
TRBJ2-7 few TRBV2 TRBD1 TGTGCCAGCATGGACGGAGGACAGGGCTCCTACGAGCAGTACTTC CASMDGGQGSYEQYF
TRBJ2-1 few TRBV30 - TGTGCCTCGTCCGGGACACGCCTAGCGCTATACAATGAGCAGTTCTTC CASSGTRLALYNEQFF
TRBJ2-3 few TRBV29-1 - TGCAGCGTTGATCAGGAGATAACAGATACGCAGTATTTT CSVDQEITDTQYF
TRBJ1-2 - TRBV30 TRBD1 TGTGCCTGGAGCGATAGACAGGGCTGGAACTATGGCTACACCTTC CAWSDRQGWNYGYTF
TRBJ2-1 - TRBV7-9 TRBD2 TGTGCCAGCAGCTCCCTGACTAGCGAGCGCTACAATGAGCAGTTCTTC CASSSLTSERYNEQFF
TRBJ2-5 - TRBV7-2 - TGTGCCAGCAGCCCCTCCCGGAGAGAGACCCAGTACTTC CASSPSRRETQYF
TRBJ1-1 - TRBV4-1 TRBD1 TGCGCCAGCGTATCGGACAGGGGCGGGAACACTGAAGCTTTCTTT CASVSDRGGNTEAFF
TRBJ2-1 few TRBV20-1 - TGCAGTGCTAGAGGCGACAATGAGCAGTTCTTC CSARGDNEQFF
TRBJ1-1 many TRBV30 - TGTGCCTGGAGTGTCTGGGGATGGGTCACTGAAGCTTTCTTT CAWSVWGWVTEAFF
TRBJ1-2 - TRBV7-8 - TGTGCCAGCAGCCCCGCCATGGATTATGGCTACACCTTC CASSPAMDYGYTF
TRBJ2-2 - TRBV19 - TGTGCCAGTAGTCGCAGCCCGGAGAACGGGGAGCTGTTTTTT CASSRSPENGELFF
TRBJ1-2 - TRBV15 TRBD1 TGTGCCACCAGCAGAGGGACAGGGTGGGACTATGGCTACACCTTC CATSRGTGWDYGYTF
TRBJ1-1 - TRBV6-5 TRBD1 TGTGCCAGCCAAACGACAGGGTTAACTGAAGCTTTCTTT CASQTTGLTEAFF
TRBJ1-5 few TRBV28 - TGTGCCAGCAGTGCGGAACAGGGTGCGAATCAGCCCCAGCATTTT CASSAEQGANQPQHF
TRBJ1-6 few TRBV7-3 TRBD1 TGTGCCAGCAGCGCCCAGGGGGTAATCGGTTCACCCCTCCACTTT CASSAQGVIGSPLHF
TRBJ1-1 - TRBV27 - TGTGCCAGCAGAGGGTCTGGATTTGGGGTTGGATCGACTGAAGCTTTCTTT CASRGSGFGVGSTEAFF
TRBJ2-1 - TRBV29-1 - TGCAGCGTTGGTTGGTTTGGCAGTTCCAATGAGCAGTTCTTC CSVGWFGSSNEQFF
TRBJ2-3 - TRBV7-9 - TGTGCCAGCAGCTCCCCGTCCGGCGCCCGCGATACGCAGTATTTT CASSSPSGARDTQYF
TRBJ2-7 - TRBV2 TRBD1 TGTGCCAGCAATCAACAGGGGCCAAATTCCTACGAGCAGTACTTC CASNQQGPNSYEQYF
TRBJ1-4 - TRBV2 - TGTGCCAGCAGTGAATTGCAGGGGAACTTGCAAAAACTGTTTTTT CASSELQGNLQKLFF
TRBJ2-5 - TRBV5-4 TRBD2 TGTGCCAGCAGCTTGGGACTAGCGGGAGGAGAGACCCAGTACTTC CASSLGLAGGETQYF
TRBJ2-6 - TRBV7-3 TRBD1 TGTGCCAGCAGTGTAGGACAGGGTGGAGGGGCCAACGTCCTGACTTTC CASSVGQGGGANVLTF
TRBJ2-5 - TRBV7-9 - TGTGCCAGCAGCTTCTTGGGACAGACCCAGTACTTC CASSFLGQTQYF
TRBJ1-6 - TRBV5-6 TRBD1 TGTGCCAGCAGCCCCGGACAGGGGGTATATAATTCACCCCTCCACTTT CASSPGQGVYNSPLHF
TRBJ2-1 once TRBV7-9 - TGTGCCAGCAGCACCCTTGTGGGTTCTAGGGCCTACAATGAGCAGTTCTTC CASSTLVGSRAYNEQFF
TRBJ1-4 - TRBV29-1 - TGCAGCCTCCGGGACATTAATGAAAAACTGTTTTTT CSLRDINEKLFF
TRBJ2-7 - TRBV19 - TGTGCCAGTAGGATACGGACAGAGAGCTCCTACGAGCAGTACTTC CASRIRTESSYEQYF
TRBJ2-2 few TRBV7-7 - TGTGCTAGCGGCAGGGATACCGGGGAGCTGTTTTTT CASGRDTGELFF
TRBJ1-5 - TRBV6-5 - TGTGCCAGCAGCGAACGGACGCCGGCCCATCAGCCCCAGCATTTT CASSERTPAHQPQHF
TRBJ2-7 - TRBV4-1 - TGCGCCAGCAGCCAAGAAGGGCCGGGGCCGAGCTCCTACGAGCAGTACTTC CASSQEGPGPSSYEQYF
TRBJ1-1 - TRBV7-3 - TGTGCCAGCAGCTCGGGGGACCGGAACACTGAAGCTTTCTTT CASSSGDRNTEAFF
TRBJ2-7 - TRBV28 - TGTGCCAGCATCAAGGGGCCGGGATACTCCTACGAGCAGTACTTC CASIKGPGYSYEQYF
TRBJ2-7 - TRBV7-6 - TGTGCCAGCAGCACCTTCCGCTCCTACGAGCAGTACTTC CASSTFRSYEQYF
TRBJ2-6 - TRBV9 - TGTGCCAGCAGCCCACAACCGGGCAGGGACTCTGGGGCCAACGTCCTGACTTTC CASSPQPGRDSGANVLTF
TRBJ2-7 - TRBV2 - TGTGCCAGCAGTGGATCGCTCTACGAGCAGTACTTC CASSGSLYEQYF
TRBJ1-2 once TRBV6-5 TRBD1 TGTGCCAGCAGTTACACAGGGGGACGTGGCTACACCTTC CASSYTGGRGYTF
TRBJ1-1 - TRBV11-2 - TGTGCCAGCAGCCTCCACCCAGGAATGAACACTGAAGCTTTCTTT CASSLHPGMNTEAFF
TRBJ1-1 - TRBV5-1 - TGCGCCAGCAGCCCGGGACCGGGGGTCGTCGGCACTGAAGCTTTCTTT CASSPGPGVVGTEAFF
TRBJ2-2 - TRBV7-9 TRBD1 TGTGCCAGCAGCGTCCCAGGGGGCGCTGGCACCGGGGAGCTGTTTTTT CASSVPGGAGTGELFF
TRBJ1-2 - TRBV7-9 - TGTGCCAGCAGCTCCCGGTTAGGCTACACCTTC CASSSRLGYTF
TRBJ1-2 - TRBV28 - TGTGCCAGCAGTTTGGGCGGGAATCATAACTATGGCTACACCTTC CASSLGGNHNYGYTF
TRBJ1-1 - TRBV29-1 - TGCAGCGCCCAGACGGTGAACACTGAAGCTTTCTTT CSAQTVNTEAFF
TRBJ2-1 - TRBV6-1 - TGTGCCAGCAGTGAACGGGGCAATGAGCAGTTCTTC CASSERGNEQFF
TRBJ1-5 - TRBV6-5 - TGTGCCAGCAGTTACCGTTACGGGCCCCAGCCCCAGCATTTT CASSYRYGPQPQHF
TRBJ2-2 - TRBV7-3 - TGTGCCAGCAGCTTAATCACGGGGGAGCTGTTTTTT CASSLITGELFF
TRBJ2-3 few TRBV9 - TGTGCCAGCAGCATACCGCGCGCCGGAGGCCCCACAGATACGCAGTATTTT CASSIPRAGGPTDTQYF
TRBJ1-1 few TRBV5-1 - TGCGCCAGCAGCTTGCTCACGGGGGGCCTGGGCACTGAAGCTTTCTTT CASSLLTGGLGTEAFF
TRBJ1-1 - TRBV6-4 - TGTGCCAGCAGTGAAGGGGGATGGAAAGATCCGAACACTGAAGCTTTCTTT CASSEGGWKDPNTEAFF
TRBJ1-5 - TRBV7-9 TRBD1 TGTGCCAGCAGTCCTGACAGGGGGCAGGATAGCAATCAGCCCCAGCATTTT CASSPDRGQDSNQPQHF
TRBJ1-4 - TRBV7-2 - TGTGCCAGCAGCATAAGATACGTGACAGCTAATGAAAAACTGTTTTTT CASSIRYVTANEKLFF
TRBJ1-3 - TRBV7-9 - TGTGCCAGCAGTTCCGGACAGAGCTCTGGAAACACCATATATTTT CASSSGQSSGNTIYF
TRBJ2-2 - TRBV11-1 - TGTGCCAGCAGCTCGGGTCAGGTCGGGGAGCTGTTTTTT CASSSGQVGELFF
TRBJ2-5 few TRBV4-1 TRBD2 TGCGCCAGCAGCCCCTTGGGACTAGCGGGACTTCAAGAGACCCAGTACTTC CASSPLGLAGLQETQYF
TRBJ2-1 - TRBV18 - TGTGCCAGCTCACCTAGTGATAGGCTAGCGAACAATGAGCAGTTCTTC CASSPSDRLANNEQFF
TRBJ2-7 - TRBV6-5 TRBD2 TGTGCCAGCAGAACTTCCGGGACTAGCAGTGCCGAGCAGTACTTC CASRTSGTSSAEQYF